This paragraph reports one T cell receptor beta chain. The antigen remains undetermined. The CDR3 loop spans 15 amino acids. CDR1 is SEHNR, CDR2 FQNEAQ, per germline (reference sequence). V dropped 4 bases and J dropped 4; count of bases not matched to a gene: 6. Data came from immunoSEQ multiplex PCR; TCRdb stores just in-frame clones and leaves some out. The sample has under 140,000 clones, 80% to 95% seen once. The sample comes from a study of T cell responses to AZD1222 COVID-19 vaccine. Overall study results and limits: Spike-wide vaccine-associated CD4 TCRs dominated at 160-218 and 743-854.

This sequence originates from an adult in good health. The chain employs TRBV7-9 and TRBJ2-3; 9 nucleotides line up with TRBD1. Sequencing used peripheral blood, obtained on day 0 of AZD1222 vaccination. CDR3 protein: CASSSRDRVSDTQYF. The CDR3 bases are TGTGCCAGCAGCTCCCGGGACAGGGTTTCAGATACGCAGTATTTT. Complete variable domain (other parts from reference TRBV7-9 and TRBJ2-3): DTGVSQNPRHKITKRGQNVTFRCDPISEHNRLYWYRQTLGQGPEFLTYFQNEAQLEKSRLLSDRFSAERPKGSFSTLEIQRTEQGDSAMYLCASSSRDRVSDTQYFGPGTRLTVL.